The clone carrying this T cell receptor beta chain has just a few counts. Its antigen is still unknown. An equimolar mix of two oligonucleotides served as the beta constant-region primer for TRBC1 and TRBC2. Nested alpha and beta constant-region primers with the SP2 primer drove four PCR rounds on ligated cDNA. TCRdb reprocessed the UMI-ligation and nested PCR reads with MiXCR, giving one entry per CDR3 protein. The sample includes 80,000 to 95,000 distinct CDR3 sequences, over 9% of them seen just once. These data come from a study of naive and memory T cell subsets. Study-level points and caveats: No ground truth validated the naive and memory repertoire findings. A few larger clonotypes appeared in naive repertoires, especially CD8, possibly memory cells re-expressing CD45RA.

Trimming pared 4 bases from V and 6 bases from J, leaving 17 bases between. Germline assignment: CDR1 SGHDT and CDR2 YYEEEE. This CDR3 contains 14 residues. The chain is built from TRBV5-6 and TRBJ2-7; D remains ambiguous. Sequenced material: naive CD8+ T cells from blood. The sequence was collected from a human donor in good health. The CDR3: CASSPERSFPEQYF. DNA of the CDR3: TGTGCCAGCAGCCCGGAACGGTCCTTTCCCGAGCAGTACTTC.